Presented here are 22 T cell receptor beta chains from one specimen sequenced in a study of T cell responses to AZD1222 COVID-19 vaccine. Assay used: immunoSEQ multiplex PCR; TCRdb lists only in-frame clones, some missing. The sample holds some 130,000 clones, approximately 87% seen once. The sequencing here drew on peripheral blood, taken on day 0 of AZD1222 vaccination. The receptors were sampled from an adult in good health.

The chain carries TRBV19 and TRBJ1-2; no reliable D call. V was pared by 2 bases and J by 7 bases, with 8 bases between. Germline V lookup: CDR1 LNHDA, CDR2 SQIVND (reference sequence). The CDR3 totals 12 residues. The CDR3 sequence is CASSISYSGYTF. CDR3 nucleotides: TGTGCCAGTAGTATAAGCTACAGTGGCTACACCTTC.

The gene calls are TRBV5-1 and TRBJ2-3; D unresolved. The CDR3 is 11 residues long. CDR1 and CDR2 (germline): SGHRS, YFSETQ. Trimming removed 1 base from V and 9 bases from J, with 6 bases in between. CDR3 protein: CASSLMGTQYF. The CDR3 DNA reads TGCGCCAGCAGCTTGATGGGCACGCAGTATTTT.

V gene TRBV19 combines with J gene TRBJ1-2; D might be TRBD1 (6 bases). Looked up from germline, CDR1 is LNHDA and CDR2 is SQIVND (reference sequence). V lost 4 bases to trimming and J lost 7 bases, with 10 bases between them. This CDR3 has 12 amino acids. DNA for the CDR3: TGTGCCAGTAGTACACAGGGAGTTGGCTACACCTTC. This sequence encodes CASSTQGVGYTF.

The chain joins TRBV28 to TRBJ2-1, with TRBD1 matching 8 bases. This CDR3 has 15 residues. The junction had 4 bases not matched to a gene; V was cut back by 6 bases and J by 0 bases. CDR1 and CDR2 (germline): MDHEN, SYDVKM. CDR3 sequence (DNA): TGTGCCAGCAGCGTAGGACAGGGCTCCTACAATGAGCAGTTCTTC. It codes for CASSVGQGSYNEQFF.

The chain's CDR3 is CASSITDGTTTNEKLFF. CDR3 nucleotide sequence: TGTGCCAGTAGTATAACGGACGGGACTACGACTAATGAAAAACTGTTTTTT. The rearrangement joins TRBV19 to TRBJ1-4, with D maybe TRBD1 (5 bases). The CDR3 extends over 17 amino acids. CDR1 LNHDA and CDR2 SQIVND come from the germline V gene (reference sequence). V dropped 2 bases and J dropped 2 bases, with 15 bases sitting between them.

J is TRBJ2-7 and V is TRBV7-9; D is ambiguous. Trimming took off 6 bases at V and 5 bases at J, with 23 bases between the two ends. This CDR3 region has 16 residues. Germline-derived CDR1 and CDR2 are SEHNR and FQNEAQ (reference sequence). The CDR3 reads CASSSHFSGQIHEQYF. The CDR3 bases are TGTGCCAGCAGTTCCCATTTTAGTGGGCAGATTCACGAGCAGTACTTC.

The chain recombines TRBV18 with TRBJ2-7, with a tentative D call TRBD1 (6 bases). CDR1 is KGHSH, CDR2 LQKENI, per germline. The CDR3 is made up of 12 amino acids. The V gene lost 5 bases and the J gene lost 4 bases, with 9 bases spanning the gap. CDR3 in amino acids: CASSTDSYEQYF. For the CDR3, the DNA is TGTGCCAGCTCAACGGACAGTTACGAGCAGTACTTC. Full variable domain (missing parts from reference TRBV18 and TRBJ2-7): NAGVMQNPRHLVRRRGQEARLRCSPMKGHSHVYWYRQLPEEGLKFMVYLQKENIIDESGMPKERFSAEFPKEGPSILRIQQVVRGDSAAYFCASSTDSYEQYFGPGTRLTVT.

The V and J genes are TRBV10-3 and TRBJ1-1; D is unclear. Deletions cut 7 bases from V and 0 bases from J, with 12 bases between. This CDR3 is 14 amino acids long. CDR1 ENHRY and CDR2 SYGVKD come from the germline V gene. The CDR3 coding sequence is TGTGCCATCACTCTTGCAGCCATGAACACTGAAGCTTTCTTT. Its protein is CAITLAAMNTEAFF.

The V call is TRBV11-2, the J call TRBJ1-1, with D perhaps matching TRBD1 (6 bases). Between the trimmed V and J ends, which lost 5 bases and 5 bases, there was a span of 15 bases. Germline CDR1 and CDR2: SGHAT and FQNNGV. The CDR3 consists of 14 residues. Here the CDR3 DNA reads TGTGCCAGCAGCCCGTTAAGGGGGGTGACTGAAGCTTTCTTT. The encoded protein is CASSPLRGVTEAFF.

This clone was counted only a few times. The chain uses TRBV27 and TRBJ1-4; 10 bases align to TRBD1. The CDR3 sequence is 15 residues long. J was trimmed by 4 bases and V by 5 bases; bases with no gene match: 4. Germline V CDR1 and CDR2: MNHEY, SMNVEV (reference sequence). The CDR3 DNA is TGTGCCAGCAGTGTCCGGACAGGGGGTAATGAAAAACTGTTTTTT. Protein sequence: CASSVRTGGNEKLFF. Together with reference TRBV27 and TRBJ1-4, the CDR3 gives the full variable domain: EAQVTQNPRYLITVTGKKLTVTCSQNMNHEYMSWYRQDPGLGLRQIYYSMNVEVTDKGDVPEGYKVSRKEKRNFPLILESPSPNQTSLYFCASSVRTGGNEKLFFGSGTQLSVL.

The rearrangement joins TRBV13 to TRBJ2-5; unclear D gene. With 2 bases removed from V and 1 base from J, the gap between germline ends came to 2 bases. CDR1 is PRHDT, CDR2 FYEKMQ, per germline (reference sequence). The CDR3 contains 12 residues. The CDR3 spells CASSLSQETQYF. CDR3 in DNA: TGTGCCAGCAGCTTAAGCCAAGAGACCCAGTACTTC.

V usage is TRBV2 and J usage is TRBJ1-6, with TRBD1 as a possible D gene (5 bases). V dropped 6 bases and J dropped 11 bases, with 17 bases sitting between them. CDR1 and CDR2 (germline): SNHLY, FYNNEI. CDR3 length: 14 residues. The CDR3 bases are TGTGCCAGCAGCAAGGACCCACCAGGGCCACCCCTCCACTTT. Its protein product is CASSKDPPGPPLHF. The variable domain in full, with the rest retrieved from reference TRBV2 and TRBJ1-6, is EPEVTQTPSHQVTQMGQEVILRCVPISNHLYFYWYRQILGQKVEFLVSFYNNEISEKSEIFDDQFSVERPDGSNFTLKIRSTKLEDSAMYFCASSKDPPGPPLHFGNGTRLTVT.

The V and J genes are TRBV7-9 and TRBJ1-1; D is uncertain. This CDR3 region has 11 residues. Germline V CDR1 and CDR2: SEHNR, FQNEAQ (reference sequence). Trimming took 3 bases from V and 4 from J, leaving 3 bases between them. Here the CDR3 reads CASSFRTEAFF. CDR3 in DNA: TGTGCCAGCAGCTTTCGCACTGAAGCTTTCTTT.

This clone occurred a few times. The chain is built from TRBV5-6 and TRBJ1-1; tentatively, D is TRBD1 (5 bases). CDR3 size: 14 residues. CDR1 SGHDT and CDR2 YYEEEE come from the germline V gene. Deletions cut 2 bases from V and 1 base from J, with 9 bases between. The CDR3 region is CASSFAGRNTEAFF. In nucleotides, the CDR3 is TGTGCCAGCAGCTTTGCAGGGCGGAACACTGAAGCTTTCTTT. Based on the CDR3 plus reference TRBV5-6 and TRBJ1-1, the full variable domain is DAGVTQSPTHLIKTRGQQVTLRCSPKSGHDTVSWYQQALGQGPQFIFQYYEEEERQRGNFPDRFSGHQFPNYSSELNVNALLLGDSALYLCASSFAGRNTEAFFGQGTRLTVV.

The chain employs TRBV7-9 and TRBJ2-3; 8 nucleotides line up with TRBD1. CDR1 and CDR2 from the germline V gene are SEHNR and FQNEAQ (reference sequence). V shed 1 base and J 0 bases; nucleotides not matched to a gene: 3. This CDR3 contains 16 residues. The CDR3 nucleotides read TGTGCCAGCAGCTTAGGACAGGGGAGTAGCACAGATACGCAGTATTTT. Protein product: CASSLGQGSSTDTQYF. Combining the CDR3 with reference TRBV7-9 and TRBJ2-3 gives the whole variable domain DTGVSQNPRHKITKRGQNVTFRCDPISEHNRLYWYRQTLGQGPEFLTYFQNEAQLEKSRLLSDRFSAERPKGSFSTLEIQRTEQGDSAMYLCASSLGQGSSTDTQYFGPGTRLTVL.

The chain combines TRBV7-6 with TRBJ1-3, with a tentative D call TRBD1 (5 bases). The germline gives CDR1 SGHVS, CDR2 FNYEAQ. Between the trimmed V and J ends, which lost 6 bases and 1 base, there was a span of 16 bases. The CDR3 length is 16 residues. DNA for the CDR3: TGTGCCAGCAGGGCTGGGCAGGGATTTTCTGGAAACACCATATATTTT. This encodes CASRAGQGFSGNTIYF. Based on the CDR3 plus reference TRBV7-6 and TRBJ1-3, the full variable domain is GAGVSQSPRYKVTKRGQDVALRCDPISGHVSLYWYRQALGQGPEFLTYFNYEAQQDKSGLPNDRFSAERPEGSISTLTIQRTEQRDSAMYRCASRAGQGFSGNTIYFGEGSWLTVV.

The rearrangement links TRBV6-5 to TRBJ2-7, with D possibly TRBD1 on 6 matching bases. V shed 5 bases and J shed 8 bases, with 16 bases lying between them. The CDR3 has 13 residues. Germline V gives CDR1 MNHEY, CDR2 SVGAGI. The CDR3 DNA follows: TGTGCCAGCAGTCCGACAGGAACCTTGAAGCAGTACTTC. It encodes CASSPTGTLKQYF.

The J gene is TRBJ1-5, the V gene TRBV3-1 (or the pseudogene TRBV3-2); 7 bases align to TRBD1. Germline V gene sequence: CDR1 LGHDT, CDR2 YNNKEL (reference sequence). V gave up 2 bases and J gave up 5 bases; unmatched junction bases: 0. The CDR3 contains 13 residues. The CDR3 DNA follows: TGTGCCAGCAGCCAACAGGGGGATCAGCCCCAGCATTTT. Encoded protein: CASSQQGDQPQHF.

The V call is TRBV27, the J call TRBJ1-1; no reliable D call. CDR1 is MNHEY and CDR2 is SMNVEV in the germline V gene (reference sequence). CDR3 size: 14 residues. Trimming shortened V by 3 bases and J by 1 base, and 9 bases separated the two germline ends. CDR3 sequence reads: CASSFSWPNTEAFF. The CDR3 region has the DNA TGTGCCAGCAGTTTCTCATGGCCGAACACTGAAGCTTTCTTT.

Comment on this clone: Since the CDR3 does not end with the conserved phenylalanine or tryptophan, this likely comes from a read error. The DNA is left out, because the CDR3 cannot be placed on it with certainty; the CDR3 is given as TCRdb lists it. The rearrangement links TRBV7-8 to TRBJ2-7; the DNA was not compared with TRBD1, the D call given in the table. Including both end residues, the CDR3 is 11 amino acids long. Per the germline V gene, CDR1 is SGHVS and CDR2 is FQNEAQ. The CDR3 spells CASSAGQGNFI.

The V call is TRBV6-5, the J call TRBJ2-2, with D uncertain. Germline lookup yields CDR1 MNHEY and CDR2 SVGAGI. This CDR3 region has 14 residues. The ends were cut back, 6 bases at V and 3 bases at J, with 11 bases in the middle. This chain's CDR3 is CASRSAGDTGELFF. For the CDR3, the DNA is TGTGCCAGCAGATCCGCCGGAGACACCGGGGAGCTGTTTTTT.

The V gene is TRBV10-3, the J gene TRBJ2-7; TRBD1 matches at 8 bases. With 4 bases clipped from V and 5 bases from J, the junction kept 13 bases outside the gene matches. CDR1 and CDR2 (germline): ENHRY, SYGVKD. The CDR3 runs to 16 residues. Here the CDR3 reads CAISAFLSGGENEQYF. In DNA, the CDR3 is TGTGCCATCAGTGCTTTCTTGTCAGGGGGCGAGAACGAGCAGTACTTC.